The clone carrying this T cell receptor beta chain occurred once. Its antigen is as yet unknown. CDR3 size: 15 residues. V shed 0 bases and J shed 4 bases, with 12 bases lying between them. Germline loops: CDR1 LGHNA, CDR2 YSLEER. The data are from a study of shared clonotypes between healthy human individuals. Study results and caveats: When naive CD4 clonotypes were compared across a handful of donors, approximately 5% were shared. Estimated clonotype richness was generally higher in naive than memory subsets.

Assay used: immunoSEQ multiplex PCR; TCRdb lists only in-frame clones, some missing. Found here are about 2 million clones, 85% to 95% of them singletons; the top ten hold approximately 0.13%. The clonotype comes from a man younger than 35 in good health. V is TRBV4-3 and J is TRBJ1-2, with a possible D match to TRBD1 (5 bases). The sequenced material came from naive CD4+ T cells sorted from blood. Indicated subset: CD45RA+ positively selected. The CDR3 is CASSQEPTAVYGYTF. DNA of the CDR3: TGCGCCAGCAGCCAAGAGCCGACAGCCGTCTATGGCTACACCTTC.